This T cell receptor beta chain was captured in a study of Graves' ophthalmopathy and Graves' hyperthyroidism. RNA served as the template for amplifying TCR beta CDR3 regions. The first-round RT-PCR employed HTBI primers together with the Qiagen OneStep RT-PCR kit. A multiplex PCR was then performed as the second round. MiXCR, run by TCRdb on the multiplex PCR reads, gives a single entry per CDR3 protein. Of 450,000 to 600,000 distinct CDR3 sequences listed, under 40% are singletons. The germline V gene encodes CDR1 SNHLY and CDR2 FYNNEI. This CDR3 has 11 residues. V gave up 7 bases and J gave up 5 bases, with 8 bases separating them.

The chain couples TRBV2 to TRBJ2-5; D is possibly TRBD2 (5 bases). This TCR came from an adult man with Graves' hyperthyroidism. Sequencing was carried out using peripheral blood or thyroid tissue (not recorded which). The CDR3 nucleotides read TGTGCCAGCAAACTAGTGGAGACCCAGTACTTC. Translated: CASKLVETQYF.